The 3 T cell receptor beta chains given below trace back to one sample, sequenced in a study of blood T cells in healthy people across ages. Combining a sample-barcoded 5' primer with a J-beta primer mix, a second PCR ran for about 7 to 11 cycles. Each CDR3 protein is one row after TCRdb ran MiXCR on the 5' RACE reads. The table includes around 580,000 distinct CDR3 sequences, around half detected once. Specimen: blood. The receptors were gathered from a man older than 75 in good health.

The rearrangement joins TRBV5-1 to TRBJ1-6; 7 bases map to TRBD1. This CDR3 is 15 amino acids long. Germline CDR1 and CDR2: SGHRS and YFSETQ. The V segment lost 0 bases and the J segment 5 bases; nucleotides outside the gene matches: 2. As DNA, the CDR3 is TGCGCCAGCAGCTTGGGGACAGGTGATAATTCACCCCTCCACTTT. Amino acid sequence: CASSLGTGDNSPLHF.

The V call is TRBV2, the J call TRBJ2-7; D gene ambiguous. TRBJ2-5 matches the DNA end more closely, so the J call is doubtful. From germline, CDR1 is SNHLY and CDR2 FYNNEI. The CDR3 sequence is 13 residues long. CDR3 sequence (DNA): TGTGCCAGCAGCCCCCCCACCGAAGAGACCCAGTACTTC. Translating gives CASSPPTEETQYF.

The chain has TRBV7-9 and TRBJ2-2; perhaps TRBD2 as D (6 bases). The CDR3 is made up of 15 amino acids. The V gene's germline CDR1 is SEHNR and CDR2 FQNEAQ (reference sequence). Trimming shortened V by 5 bases and J by 5 bases, and 15 bases separated the two germline ends. CDR3 nucleotides: TGTGCCAGCAGCCTGCTTACGGGAGCAACCGGGGAGCTGTTTTTT. This gives the protein CASSLLTGATGELFF.